Below, 10 T cell receptor beta chains from the same sample are listed, as sequenced in a study of Graves' ophthalmopathy and Graves' hyperthyroidism. The authors amplified TCR beta CDR3 regions from RNA transcripts. Amplification began with first-round RT-PCR using HTBI primers, then second-round multiplex PCR was performed. TCRdb itself ran the multiplex PCR reads through MiXCR, one entry per CDR3 protein. Here the sample spans 230,000 or so distinct CDR3 sequences, less than 55% being singletons. Sequencing used peripheral blood. The receptors were sampled from an adult man with Graves' ophthalmopathy.

In DNA form, the CDR3 reads TGTGCCAGCAGCCAGGGAGCGGGAGCGGTCCAAGAGACCCAGTACTTC. This codes for CASSQGAGAVQETQYF. The chain joins TRBV5-4 to TRBJ2-5, with 8 bases identical to TRBD2. This CDR3 has 16 residues. Per germline, CDR1 SGHNT and CDR2 YYREEE (reference sequence). The J segment lost 1 base and the V segment lost 4 bases, leaving 9 bases of the junction unmatched.

V and J are TRBV20-1 and TRBJ1-1; D gene uncertain. CDR3 size: 13 residues. Per germline, CDR1 DFQATT and CDR2 SNEGSKA (reference sequence). V dropped 2 bases and J dropped 1 base, with 8 bases sitting between them. CDR3 nucleotide sequence: TGCAGTGCTAGACCCATAGGGAACACTGAAGCTTTCTTT. Residues: CSARPIGNTEAFF.

This clonotype came up a few times. The V gene is TRBV5-1, the J gene TRBJ1-6; 7 nucleotides match TRBD1. Germline values: CDR1 SGHRS, CDR2 YFSETQ. CDR3 length: 16 amino acids. Germline trimming cut 4 bases from V and 10 bases from J; bases unmatched to any gene: 14. The CDR3 bases are TGCGCCAGCAGCCCACGACCTGACAGGGTGTACTCACCCCTCCACTTT. It encodes CASSPRPDRVYSPLHF.

The J gene is TRBJ2-2, the V gene TRBV10-3; 11 bases are a match to TRBD1. This CDR3 has 16 residues. V shed 2 bases, J shed 3 bases, and the junction held 2 bases outside the gene matches. Germline V gives CDR1 ENHRY, CDR2 SYGVKD. The CDR3 DNA is TGTGCCATCAGTGAGGGGACAGGGGGGCACACCGGGGAGCTGTTTTTT. Translating gives CAISEGTGGHTGELFF.

The rearrangement joins TRBV9 to TRBJ2-7; a weak D match, TRBD2 (6 bases). Germline CDR1 and CDR2: SGDLS and YYNGEE. V was cut by 0 bases and J by 6 bases, with 10 bases left in between. The CDR3 length is 13 residues. CDR3 amino acids: CASSVAVGGEQYF. The DNA of the CDR3 is TGTGCCAGCAGCGTAGCGGTCGGGGGCGAGCAGTACTTC. The whole variable domain, remainder taken from reference TRBV9 and TRBJ2-7, is DSGVTQTPKHLITATGQRVTLRCSPRSGDLSVYWYQQSLDQGLQFLIQYYNGEERAKGNILERFSAQQFPDLHSELNLSSLELGDSALYFCASSVAVGGEQYFGPGTRLTVT.

Ten or more counts support this clonotype. CDR3 in amino acids: CASSLAGQQETQYF. CDR3 nucleotides: TGTGCCAGCAGCTTAGCCGGACAGCAAGAGACCCAGTACTTC. The J gene is TRBJ2-5, the V gene TRBV7-9, with D maybe TRBD1 (6 bases). The germline V gene has CDR1 SEHNR and CDR2 FQNEAQ (reference sequence). This CDR3 comprises 14 residues. With 0 bases removed from V and 2 bases from J, the gap between germline ends came to 7 bases.

The gene calls are TRBV7-3 and TRBJ2-5, with D hard to call. The V gene's germline CDR1 is SGHTA and CDR2 FQGTGA. The length of the CDR3 is 13 residues. Trimming removed 5 bases at V and 9 bases at J, with 16 bases between. The CDR3 here is CASSPARREAQYF. CDR3 coding DNA: TGTGCCAGCAGCCCGGCAAGGCGCGAGGCCCAGTACTTC.

The rearrangement uses TRBV20-1 and TRBJ2-5, with D maybe TRBD2 (6 bases). The CDR3 covers 18 residues. CDR1 and CDR2 from the germline V gene are DFQATT and SNEGSKA (reference sequence). V lost 1 base and J lost 1, with 22 bases in between. In nucleotides, the CDR3 is TGCAGTGCTAGAGCCCAGATGGTCCCCCGGGGGACCCAAGAGACCCAGTACTTC. Encoded protein: CSARAQMVPRGTQETQYF.

The count of this clonotype is one. The chain uses TRBV12-3 or TRBV12-4 and TRBJ1-5; no firm D call. V dropped 0 bases and J dropped 1 base, with 16 bases sitting between them. CDR3 length: 18 amino acids. CDR3 residues: CASSLAVGKSASNQPQHF. DNA for the CDR3: TGTGCCAGCAGTTTAGCTGTAGGCAAATCGGCGAGCAATCAGCCCCAGCATTTT.

This clonotype was observed a few times. The chain carries TRBV7-9 and TRBJ1-1, with D unclear. V lost 3 bases, J lost 1 base, and 12 bases lay in between. This CDR3 has 15 amino acids. CDR1 is SEHNR, CDR2 FQNEAQ, per germline (reference sequence). The CDR3 sequence: CASSLAPGSNTEAFF. DNA for the CDR3: TGTGCCAGCAGCTTGGCTCCGGGCTCGAACACTGAAGCTTTCTTT.